This T cell receptor beta chain was retrieved from a study of T cell repertoires in cytomegalovirus infection. MiXCR, applied by TCRdb to the reads, yields one record per CDR3 protein. The sample contains around 770,000 distinct CDR3 sequences, roughly 29% of which appear only once. CDR1 is MDHEN and CDR2 is SYDVKM in the germline V gene. The V gene end was trimmed by 1 base and the J gene end by 2 bases; junction bases not matched to a gene: 11. CDR3 length: 19 residues. Ten or more counts support this clonotype. The antigen is not known. Specimen: cultured CD8+ T cells from PBMCs, collected from culture after CMV antigen stimulation. V and J are TRBV28 and TRBJ2-7; 13 positions agree with TRBD2. This sequence was found in a human donor in good health (CMV status not recorded). Some clones in this sample may be carry-over from other donors' samples. This chain's CDR3 is CASSLSLGLAGVPTYEQYV. The CDR3 DNA sequence: TGTGCCAGCAGTTTATCTCTAGGACTAGCGGGGGTACCCACCTACGAGCAGTACGTC.